The 19 T cell receptor beta chains below all came from one sample that was sequenced in a study of T cell responses to AZD1222 COVID-19 vaccine. Profiled with immunoSEQ multiplex PCR; TCRdb holds only in-frame clones, not every one. Of fewer than 180,000 clones detected, about nine tenths appear once; the ten largest clones hold around 3.1%. The source material was peripheral blood, sampled 28 days after the second AZD1222 dose. Receptor source: an adult who received the AZD1222 COVID-19 vaccine.

This clone was picked up one time. This sequence joins TRBV3-1 (or the pseudogene TRBV3-2) and TRBJ2-7; 7 bases are a match to TRBD1. Trimming took 3 bases from V and 3 from J; bases not matched to a gene: 8. Germline V lookup: CDR1 LGHDT, CDR2 YNNKEL (reference sequence). This CDR3 comprises 15 residues. CDR3 residues: CASSQGETGNYEQYF. In nucleotides, the CDR3 is TGTGCCAGCAGCCAGGGCGAGACAGGGAACTACGAGCAGTACTTC.

The chain links TRBV27 to TRBJ1-6, with D possibly being TRBD1 (6 bases). Trimming left V 8 bases short and J 7 bases short, with 12 bases between. In germline, CDR1 is MNHEY, CDR2 SMNVEV (reference sequence). This CDR3 contains 13 residues. CDR3 in DNA: TGTGCCAGCTGGGGACAAACGAATTCACCCCTCCACTTT. Translating gives CASWGQTNSPLHF.

This chain joins TRBV7-9 and TRBJ2-3; D gene unclear. CDR3 length equals 15 residues. Per the germline V gene, CDR1 is SEHNR and CDR2 is FQNEAQ (reference sequence). The V gene lost 5 bases and the J gene lost 0 bases, with 12 bases spanning the gap. The CDR3, as DNA: TGTGCCAGCAGCCCCCTCGGCGGTAGCACAGATACGCAGTATTTT. It codes for CASSPLGGSTDTQYF. The full variable domain, its missing parts supplied by reference TRBV7-9 and TRBJ2-3, is DTGVSQNPRHKITKRGQNVTFRCDPISEHNRLYWYRQTLGQGPEFLTYFQNEAQLEKSRLLSDRFSAERPKGSFSTLEIQRTEQGDSAMYLCASSPLGGSTDTQYFGPGTRLTVL.

V and J are TRBV19 and TRBJ2-3; 7 bases match TRBD2. V gave up 4 bases and J gave up 3 bases; unmatched junction bases: 4. CDR1 and CDR2 from the germline V gene are LNHDA and SQIVND (reference sequence). The CDR3 consists of 14 residues. The CDR3 DNA reads as TGTGCCAGTAGTAGGGGAGGGCCGACAGATACGCAGTATTTT. Translation: CASSRGGPTDTQYF. Variable domain in full (rest from reference TRBV19 and TRBJ2-3): DGGITQSPKYLFRKEGQNVTLSCEQNLNHDAMYWYRQDPGQGLRLIYYSQIVNDFQKGDIAEGYSVSREKKESFPLTVTSAQKNPTAFYLCASSRGGPTDTQYFGPGTRLTVL.

The chain links TRBV13 to TRBJ2-5, with unresolved D. CDR3 length: 11 amino acids. CDR1 is PRHDT, CDR2 FYEKMQ, per germline (reference sequence). Deletions cut 3 bases from V and 5 bases from J, with 4 bases between. The CDR3 DNA is TGTGCCAGCAGCTTTCGGGAGACCCAGTACTTC. Translation: CASSFRETQYF.

The J gene is TRBJ1-1, the V gene TRBV2; D is perhaps TRBD1 (5 bases). The CDR3 runs to 16 residues. In germline, CDR1 is SNHLY, CDR2 FYNNEI. Between the trimmed V and J ends, which lost 6 bases and 4 bases, there was a span of 21 bases. CDR3 DNA sequence: TGTGCCAGCAGGGCAGACGAAGCAGGGATAATCACTGAAGCTTTCTTT. Protein: CASRADEAGIITEAFF.

The count of this clone is one. The CDR3 is CASSFLAYNEQFF. The CDR3 DNA reads as TGTGCCAGCAGTTTCCTTGCATACAATGAGCAGTTCTTC. The chain couples TRBV12-3 or TRBV12-4 to TRBJ2-1; no firm D call. This CDR3 comprises 13 residues. V lost 3 bases and J 4 bases, leaving 7 bases between the germline ends.

For the CDR3, the DNA is TGTGCCAGCAGCGGATACAGGGAGCAGTACTTC. Its protein is CASSGYREQYF. The chain links TRBV14 to TRBJ2-7; D may be TRBD1 (5 bases). Deletions cut 5 bases from V and 7 bases from J, with 9 bases between. The germline V gene encodes CDR1 SGHDN and CDR2 FVKESK. The CDR3 length is 11 residues.

V and J are TRBV4-1 and TRBJ2-4; D not certain. The V gene's germline CDR1 is MGHRA and CDR2 YSYEKL. The CDR3 has 18 residues. V lost 0 bases, J lost 1 base, and 16 bases lay in between. This CDR3 is CASSQEGQARVAKNIQYF. The CDR3 DNA is TGCGCCAGCAGCCAAGAAGGGCAGGCTCGTGTGGCCAAAAACATTCAGTACTTC.

The gene calls are TRBV7-2 and TRBJ1-2; unclear D gene. The CDR3 is made up of 12 amino acids. V lost 1 base and J 8 bases, leaving 8 bases between the germline ends. CDR1 is SGHTA and CDR2 is FQGNSA in the germline V gene. The CDR3 bases are TGTGCCAGCAGCTTAGGGGGTCAGGGCTACACCTTC. This translates into CASSLGGQGYTF.

The V and J genes are TRBV5-1 and TRBJ2-5; the D gene is possibly TRBD2 (6 bases). The CDR3 totals 14 residues. CDR1 is SGHRS, CDR2 YFSETQ, per germline. Trimming took 0 bases from V and 4 from J, leaving 10 bases between them. The CDR3 nucleotides read TGCGCCAGCAGCTTGGAGGGGCGGGGAGAGACCCAGTACTTC. Amino acid sequence: CASSLEGRGETQYF.

The CDR3: CSVKDRSYPYEQYF. In nucleotides, the CDR3 is TGCAGCGTCAAGGACCGCTCCTATCCCTACGAGCAGTACTTC. The V call is TRBV29-1, the J call TRBJ2-7; no clear D. The CDR3 is 14 residues long. The V gene's germline CDR1 is SQVTM and CDR2 ANQGSEA. V was cut by 6 bases and J by 2 bases, with 17 bases left in between.

Written as DNA, the CDR3 is TGTGCCAGCTCCTCGGACAGGAGCAATCAGCCCCAGCATTTT. This translates into CASSSDRSNQPQHF. The chain recombines TRBV18 with TRBJ1-5; TRBD1 matches at 7 bases. The J segment lost 1 base and the V segment lost 6 bases, leaving 3 bases of the junction unmatched. Per the germline V gene, CDR1 is KGHSH and CDR2 is LQKENI. This CDR3 is 14 amino acids long. Full variable domain (remainder filled in from reference TRBV18 and TRBJ1-5): NAGVMQNPRHLVRRRGQEARLRCSPMKGHSHVYWYRQLPEEGLKFMVYLQKENIIDESGMPKERFSAEFPKEGPSILRIQQVVRGDSAAYFCASSSDRSNQPQHFGDGTRLSIL.

The chain combines TRBV24-1 with TRBJ1-1; TRBD1 matches 9 bases. The CDR3 sequence is 17 residues long. The V segment lost 5 bases and the J segment 3 bases; nucleotides outside the gene matches: 12. The germline V gene encodes CDR1 KGHDR and CDR2 SFDVKD. The CDR3 loop reads CATSARGQGLADTEAFF. The CDR3 bases are TGTGCCACCAGTGCCCGAGGACAGGGGCTTGCGGACACTGAAGCTTTCTTT.

The table lists this clone with a count of one. The J gene is TRBJ2-1, the V gene TRBV9; 13 nucleotides agree with TRBD2. The CDR3 is 16 residues long. Germline V gene data show CDR1 as SGDLS and CDR2 as YYNGEE. The V segment lost 3 bases and the J segment 5 bases; nucleotides outside the gene matches: 5. CDR3 protein: CASSGTGTSGNNEQFF. The CDR3 coding sequence is TGTGCCAGCAGCGGAACCGGGACTAGCGGGAACAATGAGCAGTTCTTC.

In this sample, this clone turned up many times. The chain has TRBV19 and TRBJ2-2, with 9 bases identical to TRBD2. The CDR3 is 15 residues long. V was pared by 5 bases and J by 5 bases, with 6 bases of the junction left unmatched. Germline lookup yields CDR1 LNHDA and CDR2 SQIVND (reference sequence). CDR3: CASSRTSDSTGELFF. CDR3 bases: TGTGCCAGTAGTCGGACTAGCGATTCTACCGGGGAGCTGTTTTTT.

The rearrangement links TRBV12-3 or TRBV12-4 to TRBJ1-2, with TRBD1 as a possible D gene (5 bases). The CDR3 loop spans 12 amino acids. Trimming removed 5 bases at V and 8 bases at J, with 12 bases between. CDR3 region: CASSTGTWGYTF. The CDR3 DNA reads TGTGCCAGCAGTACCGGGACGTGGGGCTACACCTTC.

This rearrangement joins TRBV5-1 to TRBJ1-3; 7 bases map to TRBD1. The CDR3 has 14 amino acids. V shed 4 bases, J shed 3 bases, and the junction held 4 bases outside the gene matches. Germline-derived CDR1 and CDR2 are SGHRS and YFSETQ. The CDR3 nucleotides are TGCGCCAGCAGCCTGGGACAGAATGGAAACACCATATATTTT. Encoded protein: CASSLGQNGNTIYF.

The chain has TRBV25-1 and TRBJ1-6; the D gene is possibly TRBD1 (6 bases). Trimming left V 3 bases short and J 5 bases short, with 11 bases between. Germline-derived CDR1 and CDR2 are MGHDK and SYGVNS. The CDR3 contains 15 residues. CDR3 sequence (DNA): TGTGCCAGCAGTGAGCTCCCAGGGGATAATTCACCCCTCCACTTT. Translated, it gives CASSELPGDNSPLHF.